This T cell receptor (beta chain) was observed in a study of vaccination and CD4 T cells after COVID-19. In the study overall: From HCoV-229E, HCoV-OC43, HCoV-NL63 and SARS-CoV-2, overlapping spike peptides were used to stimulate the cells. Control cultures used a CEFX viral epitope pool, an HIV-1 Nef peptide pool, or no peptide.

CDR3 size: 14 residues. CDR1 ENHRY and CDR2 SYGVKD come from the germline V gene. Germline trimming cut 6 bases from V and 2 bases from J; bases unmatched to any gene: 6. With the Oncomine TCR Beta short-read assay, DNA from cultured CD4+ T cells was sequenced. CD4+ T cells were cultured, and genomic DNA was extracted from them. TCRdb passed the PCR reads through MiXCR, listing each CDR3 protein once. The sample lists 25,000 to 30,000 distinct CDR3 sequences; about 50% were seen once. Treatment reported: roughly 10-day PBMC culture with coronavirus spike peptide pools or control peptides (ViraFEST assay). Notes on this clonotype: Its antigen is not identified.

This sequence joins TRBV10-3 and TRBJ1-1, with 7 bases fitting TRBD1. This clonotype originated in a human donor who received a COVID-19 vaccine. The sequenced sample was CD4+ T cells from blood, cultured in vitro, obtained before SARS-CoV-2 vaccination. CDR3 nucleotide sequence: TGTGCCATCAGACCGGACAGGAGTAACACTGAAGCTTTCTTT. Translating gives CAIRPDRSNTEAFF.